This T cell receptor (beta chain) was identified during a study of early T cells in non-severe SARS-CoV-2 infection. General study findings and limits: Anti-spike CD8 responses were favored in VDJdb matching, and private and CD4 specificities were missed.

TCRdb itself ran the 5' RACE reads through MiXCR, one entry per CDR3 protein. Of 15,000 to 20,000 distinct CDR3 sequences in the sample, approximately 4.7% were seen once. A note on this clonotype: The antigen remains unidentified.

V gave up 0 bases and J gave up 0 bases; unmatched junction bases: 19. Germline V gene lookup returns CDR1 LGHNA and CDR2 YSLEER. This CDR3 has 22 residues. The rearrangement uses TRBV4-3 and TRBJ1-4; the match to TRBD1 covers 7 bases. The source of this sequence is an adult who was a healthcare worker with PCR-confirmed SARS-CoV-2 infection or an uninfected control (not recorded which). The source material was whole blood. CDR3 nucleotide sequence: TGCGCCAGCAGCCAAGACCCGTACCGGGACAGCACAAACCCTTCAACTAATGAAAAACTGTTTTTT. Its translation is CASSQDPYRDSTNPSTNEKLFF.